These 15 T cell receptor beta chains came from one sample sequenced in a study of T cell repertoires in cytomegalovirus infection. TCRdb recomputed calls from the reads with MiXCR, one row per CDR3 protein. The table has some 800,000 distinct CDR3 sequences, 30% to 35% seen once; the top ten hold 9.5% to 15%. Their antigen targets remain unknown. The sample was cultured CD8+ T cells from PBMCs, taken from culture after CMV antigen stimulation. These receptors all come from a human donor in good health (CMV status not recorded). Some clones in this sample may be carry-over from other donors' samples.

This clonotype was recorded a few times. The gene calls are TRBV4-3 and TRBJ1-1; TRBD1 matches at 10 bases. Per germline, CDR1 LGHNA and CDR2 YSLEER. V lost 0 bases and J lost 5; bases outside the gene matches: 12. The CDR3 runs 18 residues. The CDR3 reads CASSQDQRLGQGRTEAFF. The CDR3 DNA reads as TGCGCCAGCAGCCAAGACCAGAGGCTGGGACAGGGGAGAACTGAAGCTTTCTTT.

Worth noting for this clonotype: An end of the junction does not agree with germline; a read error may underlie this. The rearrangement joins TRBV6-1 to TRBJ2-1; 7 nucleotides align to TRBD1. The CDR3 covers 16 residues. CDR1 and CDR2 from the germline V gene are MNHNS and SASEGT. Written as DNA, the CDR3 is TGTGCCAGCAGTCTGACAGGGTTTCAAATCGTCAATGAGCAGTTTTTC. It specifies CASSLTGFQIVNEQFF.

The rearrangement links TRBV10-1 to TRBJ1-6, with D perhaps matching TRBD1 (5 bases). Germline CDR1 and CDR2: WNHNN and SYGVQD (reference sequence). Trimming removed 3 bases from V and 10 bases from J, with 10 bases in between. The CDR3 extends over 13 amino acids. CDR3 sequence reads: CASSEGVRSPLHF. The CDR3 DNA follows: TGCGCCAGCAGTGAAGGGGTCCGGTCACCCCTCCACTTT.

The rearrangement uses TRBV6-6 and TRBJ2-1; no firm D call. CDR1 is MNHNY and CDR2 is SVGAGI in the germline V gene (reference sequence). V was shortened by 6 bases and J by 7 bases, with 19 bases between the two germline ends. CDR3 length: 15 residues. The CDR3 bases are TGTGCCAGCAGGACCTCCCGCAGGTTCCAAAATGAGCAGTTCTTC. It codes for CASRTSRRFQNEQFF.

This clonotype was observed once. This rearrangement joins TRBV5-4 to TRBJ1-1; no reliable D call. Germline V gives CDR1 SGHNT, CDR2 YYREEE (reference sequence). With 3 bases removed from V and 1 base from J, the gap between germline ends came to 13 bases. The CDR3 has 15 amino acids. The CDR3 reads CASSSVSSGNTEAFF. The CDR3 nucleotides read TGTGCCAGCAGCTCCGTCTCTTCAGGGAACACTGAAGCTTTCTTT.

CDR3: CATSRGLAGDTQYF. CDR3 DNA sequence: TGTGCCACCAGCAGGGGACTAGCCGGAGATACGCAGTATTTT. The genes are TRBV15 and TRBJ2-3; 9 positions agree with TRBD2. CDR1 is LNHNV and CDR2 is YYDKDF in the germline V gene (reference sequence). The V segment lost 3 bases and the J segment 5 bases; nucleotides outside the gene matches: 3. This CDR3 has 14 amino acids.

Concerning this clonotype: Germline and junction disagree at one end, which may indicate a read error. CDR3 coding DNA: TGTGTCAGCAGTTACTCAAAACGGAGCTCCTATAATTCACCCCTCCACTTT. This codes for CVSSYSKRSSYNSPLHF. The chain is built from TRBV6-5 and TRBJ1-6; D call uncertain. CDR1 and CDR2 from the germline V gene are MNHEY and SVGAGI. The CDR3 is 17 amino acids.

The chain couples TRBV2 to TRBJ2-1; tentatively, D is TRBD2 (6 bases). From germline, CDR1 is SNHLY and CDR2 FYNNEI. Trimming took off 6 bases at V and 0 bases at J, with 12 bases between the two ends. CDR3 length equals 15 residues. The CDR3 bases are TGTGCCAGCAGGCGGGACTCCAGCTCCTACAATGAGCAGTTCTTC. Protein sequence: CASRRDSSSYNEQFF. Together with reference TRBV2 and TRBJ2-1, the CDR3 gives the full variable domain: EPEVTQTPSHQVTQMGQEVILRCVPISNHLYFYWYRQILGQKVEFLVSFYNNEISEKSEIFDDQFSVERPDGSNFTLKIRSTKLEDSAMYFCASRRDSSSYNEQFFGPGTRLTVL.

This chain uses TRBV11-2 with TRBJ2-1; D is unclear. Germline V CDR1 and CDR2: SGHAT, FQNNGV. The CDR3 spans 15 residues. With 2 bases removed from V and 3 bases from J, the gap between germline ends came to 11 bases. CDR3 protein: CASSLYFADYNEQFF. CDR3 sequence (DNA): TGTGCCAGCAGCTTATACTTCGCAGACTACAATGAGCAGTTCTTC.

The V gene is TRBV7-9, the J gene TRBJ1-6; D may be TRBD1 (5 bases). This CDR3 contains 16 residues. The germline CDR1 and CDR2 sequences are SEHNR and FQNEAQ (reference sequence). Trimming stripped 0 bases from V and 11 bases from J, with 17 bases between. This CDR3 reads CASSLAPQGISTPLHF. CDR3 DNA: TGTGCCAGCAGCTTAGCGCCTCAGGGAATCTCTACACCCCTCCACTTT.

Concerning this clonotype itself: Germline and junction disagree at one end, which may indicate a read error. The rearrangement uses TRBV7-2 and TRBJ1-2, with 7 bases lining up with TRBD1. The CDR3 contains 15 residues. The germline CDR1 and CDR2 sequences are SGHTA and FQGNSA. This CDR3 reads CANSLEGRGAYGYTF. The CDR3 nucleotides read TGTGCCAACAGCTTAGAGGGCAGGGGGGCCTATGGCTACACCTTC.

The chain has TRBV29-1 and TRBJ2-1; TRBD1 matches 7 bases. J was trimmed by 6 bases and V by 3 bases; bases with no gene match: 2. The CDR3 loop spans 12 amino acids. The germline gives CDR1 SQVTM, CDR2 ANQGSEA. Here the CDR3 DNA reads TGCAGCGTTGAGGCAGGGGGCAATGAGCAGTTCTTC. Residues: CSVEAGGNEQFF.

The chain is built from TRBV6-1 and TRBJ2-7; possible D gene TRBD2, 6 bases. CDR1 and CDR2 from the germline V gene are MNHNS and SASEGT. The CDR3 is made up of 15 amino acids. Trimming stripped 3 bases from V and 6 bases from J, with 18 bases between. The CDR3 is CASSDFDLPGSEQYF. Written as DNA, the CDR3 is TGTGCCAGCAGTGACTTTGATCTCCCCGGGAGCGAGCAGTACTTC.

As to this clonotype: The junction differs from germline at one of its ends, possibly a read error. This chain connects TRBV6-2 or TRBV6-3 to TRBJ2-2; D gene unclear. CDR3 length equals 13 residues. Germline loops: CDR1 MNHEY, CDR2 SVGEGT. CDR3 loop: CTSSGHYTGELFF. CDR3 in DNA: TGTACCAGCAGTGGTCACTACACCGGGGAGCTGTTTTTT.

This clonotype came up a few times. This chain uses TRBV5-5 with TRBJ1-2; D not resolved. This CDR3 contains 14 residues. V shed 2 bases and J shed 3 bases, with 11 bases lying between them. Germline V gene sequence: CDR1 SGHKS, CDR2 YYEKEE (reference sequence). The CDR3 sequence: CASSFPGRDYGYTF. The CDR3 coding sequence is TGTGCCAGCAGCTTCCCCGGGAGGGACTATGGCTACACCTTC.